This paragraph reports one TCR beta chain. Its antigen is unknown. This entry comes from a study of post-analysis software for immune sequencing data. Study-level background: Recorded disease courses covered relapsing-remitting, secondary progressive and progressive-relapsing multiple sclerosis. Some patients had no subtype annotation. Study-level results: Comparison of patients with controls showed a handful of TRBV segments more frequent in patients, TRBV5-6, TRBV5-1 and TRBV20-1 among them. Normalized Chao1 diversity was significantly reduced in patients versus controls. F measure clustering grouped samples strongly by preparation batch.

Unique molecular identifiers were present in the TCR beta cDNA libraries. Out of roughly 1 to 10 million T cells, 470,000 or so cDNA molecules were generated. TCRdb itself ran the PCR reads through MiXCR, one entry per CDR3 protein. The sample consists of approximately 730,000 distinct CDR3 sequences, around 46% of them appearing once. The CDR3 loop spans 14 amino acids. Germline CDR1 and CDR2: SGHDN and FVKESK. Trimming stripped 5 bases from V and 5 bases from J, with 15 bases between. The clonotype originates from a girl aged 10 to 17 with multiple sclerosis. The sequenced sample was blood. The chain recombines TRBV14 with TRBJ1-2, with no clear D. CDR3 sequence: CASSASGGGYGYTF. The CDR3 DNA reads TGTGCCAGCAGCGCCTCCGGAGGAGGGTATGGCTACACCTTC.